This T cell receptor (beta chain) originates from a study of T cell repertoires in cytomegalovirus infection. Whole-study context: CMV infection plus the matching HLA type was flagged by public TCR beta signatures. Regarding the study as a whole: Carriers of CMV and the relevant HLA type were discriminated by public TCR beta frequency. The ex vivo response was dominated by HLA-C-restricted CMV-specific TCR beta clonotypes.

This CDR3 has 14 amino acids. Looked up from germline, CDR1 is ENHRY and CDR2 is SYGVKD. Trimming left V 5 bases short and J 4 bases short, with 12 bases between. This clonotype was detected ten times or more. Its antigen is not known. A single record per CDR3 protein comes from TCRdb applying MiXCR to the reads. The sample carries 650,000 to 900,000 distinct CDR3 sequences, almost 30% recorded once. Sequenced here: cultured CD8+ T cells from PBMCs, sampled from culture after CMV antigen stimulation. This clonotype was obtained from a human donor in good health (CMV status not recorded). Some clones in this sample may be carry-over from other donors' samples. This sequence joins TRBV10-3 and TRBJ1-5; no reliable D call. DNA of the CDR3: TGTGCCATCAGTCCGATAGGGTCAAATCAGCCCCAGCATTTT. It codes for CAISPIGSNQPQHF.